The rows below give T cell receptor beta chains drawn from one sample of a study of shared clonotypes between healthy human individuals. The data were produced by immunoSEQ multiplex PCR, yet TCRdb's version contains in-frame clones alone and is incomplete. The sample carries roughly 770,000 clones, just over 95% recorded once. Material: naive CD8+ T cells sorted from blood. The origin of the receptors is a man aged 30 to 39 in good health. CDR3s include the opening cysteine and the closing phenylalanine or tryptophan. The D gene is left open where the match is weak. Size is omitted from some rows. Given values are once, few, many or a class for expanded clones.

>TRBJ2-2|TRBV29-1|16|TRBD2|.
TGCAGCGTTGAAAGCTGGAGCGGGAGGGCCCCTGGGGAGCTGTTTTTT
CSVESWSGRAPGELFF
>TRBJ1-5|TRBV28|15|.|.
TGTGCCAGCAGCCTCCGGTTGGGGAACAATCAGCCCCAGCATTTT
CASSLRLGNNQPQHF
>TRBJ2-7|TRBV5-1|15|TRBD2|.
TGCGCCAGCAGCCCTATAGCGGGAGGGACCTACGAGCAGTACTTC
CASSPIAGGTYEQYF
>TRBJ2-1|TRBV7-8|18|TRBD2|.
TGTGCCAGCAGCTTACCTAGCGGGAGGGCGAGCTCCTACAATGAGCAGTTCTTC
CASSLPSGRASSYNEQFF
>TRBJ1-1|TRBV7-9|15|TRBD1|.
TGTGCCAGCAGCCCGGACAGGCAGGTGAACACTGAAGCTTTCTTT
CASSPDRQVNTEAFF
>TRBJ1-2|TRBV7-2|17|.|.
TGTGCCAGCACCCCGAGATTCCGGGACGAGGGGAACTATGGCTACACCTTC
CASTPRFRDEGNYGYTF
>TRBJ2-7|TRBV7-4|22|TRBD2|.
TGTGCCAGCAGCTCCCGGTTAACCCGAGACAATTTAGGGCTAGCGGCTCACTACGAGCAGTACTTC
CASSSRLTRDNLGLAAHYEQYF
>TRBJ2-1|TRBV7-2|14|.|.
TGTGCCAGCAGCTTCATTGGGTCTTACAATGAGCAGTTCTTC
CASSFIGSYNEQFF
>TRBJ2-2|TRBV25-1|16|.|.
TGTGCCAGCAGTCCCCTGACTCGAGCGAACACCGGGGAGCTGTTTTTT
CASSPLTRANTGELFF
>TRBJ2-5|TRBV7-8|14|.|.
TGTGCCAGCAGCTTAGTCGGACTACAAGAGACCCAGTACTTC
CASSLVGLQETQYF
>TRBJ1-1|TRBV28|14|.|.
TGTGCCAGCAGTTTATTTTTGGGTCATACTGAAGCTTTCTTT
CASSLFLGHTEAFF
>TRBJ2-1|TRBV7-3|13|.|.
TGTGCCAGCAGTTTGAGAGGGGGTGGTGAGCAGTTCTTC
CASSLRGGGEQFF
>TRBJ2-1|TRBV18|19|.|.
TGTGCCAGCTCATCCAAGGGGCTGCTAGCGCTGAGCTCCTACAATGAGCAGTTCTTC
CASSSKGLLALSSYNEQFF
>TRBJ2-7|TRBV27|15|.|.
TGTGCCAGCAGCGACCGGAGGGCACTATCCCACGAGCAGTACTTC
CASSDRRALSHEQYF
>TRBJ1-5|TRBV4-1|16|TRBD1|.
TGCGCCAGCAGCCCCTTTGCTGGACAGGAACCTTGGGCCCAGCATTTT
CASSPFAGQEPWAQHF
>TRBJ2-5|TRBV7-8|13|.|.
TGTGCCAGCAGCTTCGAATTGAGGGAGACCCAGTACTTC
CASSFELRETQYF
>TRBJ2-2|TRBV7-6|14|.|.
TGTGCCAGCAGCTTAGGAGGGGACCCCGGGGAGCTGTTTTTT
CASSLGGDPGELFF
>TRBJ2-2|TRBV10-2|17|TRBD1|.
TGCGCCAGCAGTGTAACGCTAGGGACAGGGAACACCGGGGAGCTGTTTTTT
CASSVTLGTGNTGELFF
>TRBJ1-4|TRBV7-9|15|.|.
TGTGCCAGCAGCTTCTCCCGGACAACTAATGAAAAACTGTTTTTT
CASSFSRTTNEKLFF
>TRBJ2-3|TRBV5-4|14|.|.
TGTGCCAGCAGCTTGGTCGGAGGGCCGGATACGCAGTATTTT
CASSLVGGPDTQYF
>TRBJ2-7|TRBV7-2|17|.|.
TGTGCCAGCAGCTTAGCGGAGTGGTCGCGAACCGGATACGAGCAGTACTTC
CASSLAEWSRTGYEQYF
>TRBJ2-7|TRBV11-1|14|.|once
TGTGCCAGCAGCGGGTTGAGAGGGGTCCTCGAGCAGTACTTC
CASSGLRGVLEQYF
>TRBJ2-2|TRBV13|16|TRBD1|.
TGTGCCAGCAGCTCCCGGGACAGGGGCGCGGTAGGGGAGCTGTTTTTT
CASSSRDRGAVGELFF
>TRBJ2-7|TRBV10-1|14|TRBD2|.
TGCGCCAGCAGTGAATCCCGGCTAGCGGACGAGCAGTACTTC
CASSESRLADEQYF
>TRBJ1-1|TRBV11-2|15|.|.
TGTGCCAGCAGCCCATACCTAACAGGGATGGGTGAACCTTTCTTT
CASSPYLTGMGEPFF
>TRBJ2-7|TRBV5-5|12|.|once
TGTGCCAGCACCCAAGGATCCTACGAGCAGTACTTC
CASTQGSYEQYF
>TRBJ2-1|TRBV6-5|16|TRBD2|.
TGTGCCAGCAGTTACTCGAGGGCGGGAGTCTACAATGAGCAGTTCTTC
CASSYSRAGVYNEQFF
>TRBJ2-1|TRBV7-7|14|TRBD2|.
TGTGCCAGCAGCTTGCTAGCGGGAGTCAATGAGCAGTTCTTC
CASSLLAGVNEQFF
>TRBJ2-7|TRBV27|16|TRBD1|.
TGTGCCAGCAGTTCCATCCAGGGGGCAGAGATATACGAGCAGTACTTC
CASSSIQGAEIYEQYF
>TRBJ2-1|TRBV11-2|16|TRBD2|.
TGTGCCAGCAGCTTGCTAGCGGGTAGCTCCTACAATGAGCAGTTCTTC
CASSLLAGSSYNEQFF
>TRBJ2-5|TRBV18|17|TRBD2|.
TGTGCCAGCTCACCAAGGCTAGCGGGAGGGAACCAAGAGACCCAGTACTTC
CASSPRLAGGNQETQYF
>TRBJ2-7|TRBV7-9|15|TRBD2|.
TGTGCCAGCAGCCCCCCGCGGGGGAACGGCGACGAGCAGTACTTC
CASSPPRGNGDEQYF
>TRBJ2-1|TRBV2|13|.|.
TGTGCCAGCAGTCCGGAAAAATACAATGAGCAGTTCTTC
CASSPEKYNEQFF
>TRBJ2-1|TRBV6-5|15|.|.
TGTGCCAGCAGTTACTCACTTCTCGGCCGGGGAGAGCAGTTCTTC
CASSYSLLGRGEQFF
>TRBJ2-7|TRBV7-9|16|TRBD2|.
TGTGCCAGCAGCGACTCCACGGGGGGGCGCAGGTACGAGCAGTACTTC
CASSDSTGGRRYEQYF
>TRBJ1-2|TRBV19|14|TRBD1|.
TGTGCCAGTAGTATAGCGGAGGGGGCGGATGACTACACCTTC
CASSIAEGADDYTF
>TRBJ2-1|TRBV14|22|.|.
TGTGCCAGCAGCCATGAACTAAAGAGGGCAGGAGACCAATGTCCTTTACTTAATGAGCAGTTCTTC
CASSHELKRAGDQCPLLNEQFF
>TRBJ2-5|TRBV7-9|15|.|.
TGTGCCAGCAGCCTCGACAGAGTAAGAGAAGGAACCCAGTACTTC
CASSLDRVREGTQYF
>TRBJ2-7|TRBV27|15|TRBD1|.
TGTGCCAGCAGTCCCGTGGGACAGGGGTCCCACGAGCAGTACTTC
CASSPVGQGSHEQYF
>TRBJ2-1|TRBV10-1|22|TRBD2|.
TGCGCCAGCAGTGGGATCGGGACTAGCGGGAGTGGAAATGCGAGCTCCTACAATGAGCAGTTCTTC
CASSGIGTSGSGNASSYNEQFF
>TRBJ2-2|TRBV5-1|19|TRBD2|.
TGCGCCAGCAGCTTGAGTCTAGCGGGAGCTAACTCGTGGGGCGGGGAGCTGTTTTTT
CASSLSLAGANSWGGELFF
>TRBJ2-5|TRBV7-9|14|TRBD2|.
TGTGCCAGCAGTCTAGCGGGCATACAAGAGACCCAGTACTTC
CASSLAGIQETQYF
>TRBJ2-1|TRBV7-7|18|TRBD2|.
TGTGCCAGCAGCCCCGGACTAGCGGGTGAGATTTCCTACAATGAGCAGTTCTTC
CASSPGLAGEISYNEQFF
>TRBJ2-7|TRBV15|15|TRBD2|.
TGTGCCACCAGCAGAGAGGGGGGGAACTCCTACGAGCAGTACTTC
CATSREGGNSYEQYF
>TRBJ2-1|TRBV7-9|15|.|.
TGTGCCAGCAGCTCATCCTTGAGGGATCACAATGAGCAGTTCTTC
CASSSSLRDHNEQFF
>TRBJ2-1|TRBV11-2|14|TRBD1|.
TGTGGATGCCGGCACAGGGGGCTTAGCAATGAGCAGTTCTTC
CGCRHRGLSNEQFF
>TRBJ2-1|TRBV5-4|14|.|.
TGTGCCAGCAGAGACTTCGGACGCCACAATGAGCAGTTCTTC
CASRDFGRHNEQFF
>TRBJ2-2|TRBV12-5|16|.|.
TGTGCTAGTGGTTTGGACCGCTCCATAGCGAGCCGGGAGCTGTTTTTT
CASGLDRSIASRELFF